A single sample is the source of the 8 T cell receptor beta chains below, sequenced in a study of control samples from healthy donors and cancer patients. This table comes from immunoSEQ multiplex PCR, and its TCRdb copy is limited to in-frame clones, with some not included. The sample records over 100,000 clones, roughly 92% being singletons. Sequencing used blood. Every receptor here comes from a man aged 18 to 30 in good health.

V and J are TRBV3-1 (or the pseudogene TRBV3-2) and TRBJ2-5; D call uncertain. V was cut by 1 base and J by 5 bases, with 5 bases left in between. CDR1 LGHDT and CDR2 YNNKEL come from the germline V gene (reference sequence). The CDR3 covers 12 residues. DNA of the CDR3: TGTGCCAGCAGCCAAGCGGTGGAGACCCAGTACTTC. It yields the protein CASSQAVETQYF.

The CDR3, as DNA: TGCAGCGTTCGAGACAGGGGAGGATACAATGAGCAGTTCTTC. Its protein is CSVRDRGGYNEQFF. V and J are TRBV29-1 and TRBJ2-1, with 8 bases matching TRBD1. The CDR3 runs 14 residues. Germline values: CDR1 SQVTM, CDR2 ANQGSEA. The V gene end was trimmed by 5 bases and the J gene end by 4 bases; junction bases not matched to a gene: 7.

The rearrangement uses TRBV5-4 and TRBJ1-3; TRBD1 matches 8 bases. The CDR3 has 14 amino acids. Trimming cost V 3 bases and J 4 bases; bases outside gene matches: 3. Germline loops: CDR1 SGHNT, CDR2 YYREEE (reference sequence). CDR3 sequence: CASSSRDRGNTIYF. CDR3 DNA: TGTGCCAGCAGCTCAAGGGACAGGGGAAACACCATATATTTT.

The sample holds one count of this clone. This CDR3 reads CASSPQGLHTGELFF. CDR3 DNA sequence: TGTGCCAGCTCACCACAGGGACTTCACACCGGGGAGCTGTTTTTT. The genes are TRBV18 and TRBJ2-2; possibly TRBD2 for D (6 bases). V lost 1 base and J 3 bases, leaving 9 bases between the germline ends. CDR1 KGHSH and CDR2 LQKENI come from the germline V gene. The CDR3 totals 15 residues.

The CDR3 nucleotides read TGTGCCAGCAGCGTAGCTACGATCGGAGGAGCTGGGGAGCTGTTTTTT. Its protein product is CASSVATIGGAGELFF. The genes are TRBV9 and TRBJ2-2, with D possibly matching TRBD2 (5 bases). CDR1 is SGDLS and CDR2 is YYNGEE in the germline V gene. The CDR3 loop spans 16 amino acids. The germline V and J ends were trimmed by 0 bases and 8 bases, with 17 bases remaining between them.

The V call is TRBV29-1, the J call TRBJ1-2; no clear D. Trimming pared 3 bases from V and 7 bases from J, leaving 12 bases between. The CDR3 sequence is 12 residues long. CDR1 and CDR2 (germline): SQVTM, ANQGSEA. CDR3 loop: CSVEVLRFGYTF. Written as DNA, the CDR3 is TGCAGCGTTGAGGTTTTGAGATTTGGCTACACCTTC. The whole variable domain, remainder taken from reference TRBV29-1 and TRBJ1-2, is SAVISQKPSRDICQRGTSLTIQCQVDSQVTMMFWYRQQPGQSLTLIATANQGSEATYESGFVIDKFPISRPNLTFSTLTVSNMSPEDSSIYLCSVEVLRFGYTFGSGTRLTVV.

This clone was observed once. The chain recombines TRBV6-6 with TRBJ2-2; no firm D call. Looked up from germline, CDR1 is MNHNY and CDR2 is SVGAGI (reference sequence). This CDR3 spans 12 amino acids. Trimming cost V 0 bases and J 6 bases, with 2 bases left between them. This chain's CDR3 is CASSYSPGELFF. CDR3 nucleotides: TGTGCCAGCAGTTACTCGCCCGGGGAGCTGTTTTTT.

This clone was detected a few times. The chain links TRBV9 to TRBJ2-2, with 8 bases lining up with TRBD1. The CDR3 totals 16 residues. J was trimmed by 5 bases and V by 1 base; bases with no gene match: 7. Germline CDR1 and CDR2: SGDLS and YYNGEE. CDR3 residues: CASSVPRQGRTGELFF. The CDR3 DNA sequence: TGTGCCAGCAGCGTACCCAGACAGGGGAGAACCGGGGAGCTGTTTTTT.